This TCR beta chain was documented in a study of blood T cell repertoires in COVID-19. CDR1 and CDR2 (germline): LNHDA, SQIVND (reference sequence). This CDR3 region has 16 residues. V was pared by 2 bases and J by 0 bases, with 10 bases between. Method: immunoSEQ multiplex PCR; TCRdb's copy keeps in-frame clones and lacks some. This table has more than 200,000 clones, about 88% appearing once. Specimen: peripheral blood. The rearrangement links TRBV19 to TRBJ1-4, with D possibly TRBD1 on 5 matching bases. The origin of this receptor is a woman aged 40 to 49 who had recovered from COVID-19. The CDR3 DNA reads TGTGCCAGTAGTATAAGGGGTTCCGCAACTAATGAAAAACTGTTTTTT. Protein product: CASSIRGSATNEKLFF.